These 31 T cell receptor beta chains were sequenced from one sample in a study of blood T cell repertoires in COVID-19. Assay used: immunoSEQ multiplex PCR; TCRdb lists only in-frame clones, some missing. The table lists about 190,000 clones, around 85% of them singletons. The sample comprised peripheral blood. The origin of the receptors is a woman in her forties or fifties with acute or convalescent COVID-19.

This chain uses TRBV7-2 with TRBJ2-2; 9 bases are shared with TRBD1. V lost 4 bases to trimming and J lost 6 bases; unmatched junction nucleotides: 12. Germline V CDR1 and CDR2: SGHTA, FQGNSA. This CDR3 is built from 17 residues. The chain's CDR3 is CASSSLPPGTGSGELFF. The CDR3 region has the DNA TGTGCCAGCAGCTCCCTACCCCCCGGGACAGGGTCCGGGGAGCTGTTTTTT.

The rearrangement uses TRBV27 and TRBJ1-6, with TRBD1 matching 8 bases. V trimming: 7 bases; J trimming: 7 bases; junction bases outside the gene matches: 9. The germline V gene encodes CDR1 MNHEY and CDR2 SMNVEV (reference sequence). CDR3 length: 15 residues. The CDR3 DNA reads as TGTGCCAGCACCCCCGGGGACAGGTTAAATTCACCCCTCCACTTT. This sequence encodes CASTPGDRLNSPLHF.

V gene TRBV6-5 combines with J gene TRBJ1-2; D unresolved. The CDR3 length is 14 residues. Trimming shortened V by 0 bases and J by 4 bases, and 9 bases separated the two germline ends. Germline values: CDR1 MNHEY, CDR2 SVGAGI. In DNA, the CDR3 is TGTGCCAGCAGTTACTCGAGGCAGACCTATGGCTACACCTTC. It yields the protein CASSYSRQTYGYTF.

The V gene is TRBV28, the J gene TRBJ2-5, with a possible D match to TRBD2 (6 bases). The germline CDR1 and CDR2 sequences are MDHEN and SYDVKM. Trimming pared 4 bases from V and 6 bases from J, leaving 15 bases between. The CDR3 totals 14 residues. Here the CDR3 reads CASSSSGTLKTQYF. CDR3 DNA sequence: TGTGCCAGCAGTTCATCCGGGACTCTTAAGACCCAGTACTTC.

This chain connects TRBV5-8 to TRBJ1-5, with D unresolved. The germline V gene encodes CDR1 SGHTS and CDR2 YDEGEE. The length of the CDR3 is 15 residues. Trimming cost V 3 bases and J 0 bases, with 10 bases left between them. The CDR3 region is CASSSMRYSNQPQHF. As DNA, the CDR3 is TGTGCCAGCAGCTCCATGCGGTATAGCAATCAGCCCCAGCATTTT.

The chain is built from TRBV11-2 and TRBJ1-2; TRBD1 is a possible D gene (5 bases). This CDR3 spans 13 amino acids. V was clipped by 2 bases and J by 4 bases, with 8 bases between them. Looked up from germline, CDR1 is SGHAT and CDR2 is FQNNGV. CDR3 loop: CASSLSQVYGYTF. CDR3 bases: TGTGCCAGCAGCTTATCACAGGTCTATGGCTACACCTTC.

This clone has a handful of counts. CDR3 coding DNA: TGTGCCAGCCAACCCCTGGGACAGGGGAACACTGAAGCTTTCTTT. This gives the protein CASQPLGQGNTEAFF. The chain couples TRBV5-6 to TRBJ1-1; 9 positions agree with TRBD1. This CDR3 contains 15 residues. From germline, CDR1 is SGHDT and CDR2 YYEEEE. The V and J ends lost 7 bases and 1 base, in that order; junction bases with no gene match: 8.

V is TRBV6-6 and J is TRBJ1-6, with D possibly being TRBD1 (5 bases). V was pared by 0 bases and J by 4 bases, with 7 bases between. Germline assignment: CDR1 MNHNY and CDR2 SVGAGI (reference sequence). The CDR3 is made up of 15 amino acids. DNA of the CDR3: TGTGCCAGCAGTTACTCGACAGCTTATAATTCACCCCTCCACTTT. Residues: CASSYSTAYNSPLHF.

The gene calls are TRBV18 and TRBJ1-4, with D possibly TRBD1 on 6 matching bases. The CDR3 loop spans 17 amino acids. The V and J ends lost 2 bases and 6 bases respectively, with 19 bases between them. Germline CDR1 is KGHSH and CDR2 is LQKENI. CDR3 amino acids: CASSPRFPGDGDEKLFF. Here the CDR3 DNA reads TGTGCCAGCTCACCAAGGTTCCCAGGGGATGGGGATGAAAAACTGTTTTTT.

This clone was detected once. The chain employs TRBV7-2 and TRBJ2-3; 13 nucleotides align to TRBD2. Germline loops: CDR1 SGHTA, CDR2 FQGNSA. This CDR3 contains 16 residues. Trimming removed 1 base from V and 3 bases from J; junction bases left unmatched: 1. CDR3 nucleotides: TGTGCCAGCAGCTTAGGGACTAGCGGGGGAACAGATACGCAGTATTTT. Its protein product is CASSLGTSGGTDTQYF.

This chain links TRBV6-5 with TRBJ1-1, with 8 bases lining up with TRBD1. The length of the CDR3 is 14 residues. With V trimmed by 0 bases and J by 8 bases, 5 bases remained unmatched. Germline V gene data show CDR1 as MNHEY and CDR2 as SVGAGI. CDR3 DNA: TGTGCCAGCAGTTACTCCTGGGACAGGTCAGAAGCTTTCTTT. Its protein product is CASSYSWDRSEAFF.

This chain uses TRBV5-4 with TRBJ2-1; 8 bases match TRBD2. The CDR3 spans 15 residues. V shed 0 bases and J 6 bases; nucleotides not matched to a gene: 5. Per the germline V gene, CDR1 is SGHNT and CDR2 is YYREEE (reference sequence). DNA for the CDR3: TGTGCCAGCAGCTTGGAGGGACTAGTCCTCAATGAGCAGTTCTTC. Protein product: CASSLEGLVLNEQFF.

The rearrangement uses TRBV11-2 and TRBJ1-1, with 12 bases lining up with TRBD1. J gave up 6 bases and V 7 bases, and 6 bases lay outside the gene matches. This CDR3 comprises 14 residues. Germline V gene sequence: CDR1 SGHAT, CDR2 FQNNGV. The DNA of the CDR3 is TGTGCCAGCAAAGGGACAGGGGGCGCGGCTGAAGCTTTCTTT. Translation: CASKGTGGAAEAFF.

This chain links TRBV9 with TRBJ2-7; D may be TRBD1 (5 bases). This CDR3 comprises 13 residues. Germline loops: CDR1 SGDLS, CDR2 YYNGEE. V gave up 4 bases and J gave up 7 bases, with 15 bases separating them. CDR3: CASSPHQGEEQYF. CDR3 nucleotides: TGTGCCAGCAGCCCCCACCAGGGTGAGGAGCAGTACTTC. Drawing the rest from reference TRBV9 and TRBJ2-7, the complete variable domain is DSGVTQTPKHLITATGQRVTLRCSPRSGDLSVYWYQQSLDQGLQFLIQYYNGEERAKGNILERFSAQQFPDLHSELNLSSLELGDSALYFCASSPHQGEEQYFGPGTRLTVT.

The chain combines TRBV15 with TRBJ2-1; D is possibly TRBD2 (5 bases). CDR1 LNHNV and CDR2 YYDKDF come from the germline V gene (reference sequence). The CDR3 spans 14 residues. V shed 0 bases and J shed 4 bases, with 7 bases lying between them. The CDR3 nucleotides are TGTGCCACCAGCAGAGAGGGGAGTTACAATGAGCAGTTCTTC. Its translation: CATSREGSYNEQFF.

The chain employs TRBV19 and TRBJ2-2; D perhaps matches TRBD2 (6 bases). With 1 base removed from V and 2 bases from J, the gap between germline ends came to 8 bases. CDR1 and CDR2 (germline): LNHDA, SQIVND (reference sequence). The CDR3 has 15 residues. This CDR3 reads CASSIASANTGELFF. The CDR3 DNA reads as TGTGCCAGTAGTATAGCTAGCGCCAACACCGGGGAGCTGTTTTTT.

The rearrangement joins TRBV5-6 to TRBJ1-1; D gene unclear. This CDR3 spans 18 amino acids. The V end lost 0 bases, the J end lost 0 bases, and 18 bases lay between the germline ends. Per the germline V gene, CDR1 is SGHDT and CDR2 is YYEEEE. The chain's CDR3 is CASSLVGPGGLLNTEAFF. The CDR3 DNA follows: TGTGCCAGCAGCTTGGTTGGGCCAGGAGGGCTCTTGAACACTGAAGCTTTCTTT.

This chain joins TRBV20-1 and TRBJ2-2; D is uncertain. Trimming left V 3 bases short and J 4 bases short, with 9 bases between. The CDR3 is made up of 13 amino acids. CDR1 and CDR2 (germline): DFQATT, SNEGSKA (reference sequence). CDR3 nucleotides: TGCAGTGCTAGTTATGGCACCACCGGGGAGCTGTTTTTT. Residues: CSASYGTTGELFF.

The chain is built from TRBV30 and TRBJ2-1; D may be TRBD1 (6 bases). The CDR3 consists of 12 residues. Trimming pared 5 bases from V and 16 bases from J, leaving 21 bases between. Germline-derived CDR1 and CDR2 are GTSNPN and SVGIG (reference sequence). CDR3 nucleotide sequence: TGTGCCTGGGGCCCTACCGGGGCAGGGGCCTTCTTC. This translates into CAWGPTGAGAFF.

The table lists this clone with a few counts. CDR3 loop: CASSLAPSGRDNEQFF. In DNA, the CDR3 is TGTGCCAGCAGCTTAGCCCCCTCGGGGAGAGACAATGAGCAGTTCTTC. The chain uses TRBV7-2 and TRBJ2-1; maybe TRBD2 (5 bases). Germline V gene sequence: CDR1 SGHTA, CDR2 FQGNSA. V was pared by 0 bases and J by 5 bases, with 14 bases between. CDR3 length: 16 amino acids.

The chain carries TRBV7-2 and TRBJ2-2; 8 nucleotides align to TRBD2. V lost 2 bases, J lost 5 bases, and 1 base stayed unmatched. Germline V gives CDR1 SGHTA, CDR2 FQGNSA. The CDR3 sequence is 14 residues long. The CDR3 sequence: CASSLSGRTGELFF. Written as DNA, the CDR3 is TGTGCCAGCAGCTTAAGCGGGAGAACCGGGGAGCTGTTTTTT.

In this sample, this clone turned up a few times. V and J are TRBV3-1 (or the pseudogene TRBV3-2) and TRBJ2-5; D not resolved. V was shortened by 4 bases and J by 4 bases, with 13 bases between the two germline ends. CDR3 size: 14 residues. Germline loops: CDR1 LGHDT, CDR2 YNNKEL (reference sequence). The CDR3 DNA is TGTGCCAGCAGCCCTAGACCCACCCCAGAGACCCAGTACTTC. Translation: CASSPRPTPETQYF.

As for this clone: Compared with germline, one end of the junction differs, possibly owing to a read error. The chain recombines TRBV6-2 or TRBV6-3 with TRBJ2-7, with TRBD1 matching 8 bases. CDR3 length equals 13 residues. CDR1 and CDR2 from the germline V gene are MNHEY and SVGEGT. This CDR3 is CASSRHLPGGWDF. The CDR3 nucleotides are TGTGCCAGCAGTCGCCATCTTCCAGGGGGCTGGGACTTC.

The chain recombines TRBV7-9 with TRBJ1-5, with TRBD1 matching over 10 bases. Losses at the gene ends were 5 bases for V and 6 bases for J; bases not matched to a gene: 13. The CDR3 loop spans 17 amino acids. Germline CDR1 SEHNR, CDR2 FQNEAQ (reference sequence). The CDR3 loop is CASSRELGTGVSQPQHF. The CDR3 DNA reads as TGTGCCAGCAGCCGAGAATTAGGGACAGGGGTAAGTCAGCCCCAGCATTTT.

V gene TRBV5-1 combines with J gene TRBJ2-7, with 14 bases fitting TRBD2. The CDR3 loop spans 18 amino acids. J was trimmed by 0 bases and V by 0 bases; bases with no gene match: 5. Germline values: CDR1 SGHRS, CDR2 YFSETQ. DNA of the CDR3: TGCGCCAGCAGCTTGGGACTAGCGGGGGGGCGGCACTCCTACGAGCAGTACTTC. This codes for CASSLGLAGGRHSYEQYF.

This clone has only one observation. This chain connects TRBV19 to TRBJ1-2, with 8 nucleotides matching TRBD1. The CDR3 runs to 13 residues. The germline CDR1 and CDR2 sequences are LNHDA and SQIVND (reference sequence). With 6 bases clipped from V and 4 bases from J, the junction kept 4 bases outside the gene matches. CDR3 bases: TGTGCCAGTAGGCCTGGACAGGGCTATGGCTACACCTTC. This sequence encodes CASRPGQGYGYTF.

This clone is a singleton in its sample. The J gene is TRBJ1-5, the V gene TRBV28; D not certain. V lost 6 bases and J lost 1, with 10 bases in between. Germline V gene sequence: CDR1 MDHEN, CDR2 SYDVKM. The CDR3 consists of 14 residues. CDR3 coding DNA: TGTGCCAGCAGCTCCCTCACAAGCAATCAGCCCCAGCATTTT. Protein: CASSSLTSNQPQHF.

This clone has more than one count but fewer than ten. V and J are TRBV2 and TRBJ1-2; 7 nucleotides agree with TRBD1. Trimming at V came to 3 bases and at J to 4 bases, leaving 5 bases not matched to a gene. Germline CDR1 reads SNHLY; CDR2 reads FYNNEI. The CDR3 runs 14 residues. CDR3: CASSDNRGGYGYTF. CDR3 nucleotide sequence: TGTGCCAGCAGTGATAACAGGGGTGGCTATGGCTACACCTTC.

The chain uses TRBV18 and TRBJ2-7, with D maybe TRBD2 (5 bases). This CDR3 contains 13 residues. V was pared by 2 bases and J by 2 bases, with 7 bases between. Germline CDR1 is KGHSH and CDR2 is LQKENI. CDR3 nucleotides: TGTGCCAGCTCACCAGGGAGTGCCTACGAGCAGTACTTC. This translates into CASSPGSAYEQYF.

This clone is a singleton in its sample. Distinct nucleotide sequences in the sample also encode this CDR3. The chain employs TRBV19 and TRBJ1-6, with 7 bases identical to TRBD1. The V gene end was trimmed by 6 bases and the J gene end by 5 bases; junction bases not matched to a gene: 4. This CDR3 contains 14 residues. Germline CDR1 is LNHDA and CDR2 is SQIVND (reference sequence). The CDR3 region is CASSTGQNNSPLHF. The CDR3 region has the DNA TGTGCCAGTAGCACGGGACAGAATAATTCACCCCTCCACTTT.

The rearrangement uses TRBV30 and TRBJ1-1, with a possible D match to TRBD1 (5 bases). V shed 4 bases and J shed 0 bases, with 9 bases lying between them. The germline CDR1 and CDR2 sequences are GTSNPN and SVGIG (reference sequence). CDR3 length equals 13 residues. CDR3 amino acids: CAWTTTVNTEAFF. In nucleotides, the CDR3 is TGTGCCTGGACCACGACAGTGAACACTGAAGCTTTCTTT.